A selection of T cell receptor beta chains follows, all from one sample in a study of regulatory T cells in long-lasting Graves disease. Via MiXCR, TCRdb re-called the multiplex PCR reads, giving one row per CDR3 protein. The table shows 250,000 or so distinct CDR3 sequences, with 20% occurring only once. The specimen comprised peripheral blood mononuclear cells (PBMCs), sampled at new diagnosis, from a patient treated with antithyroid drugs. The receptors shown here come from a female donor with Graves disease. Both conserved end residues are part of each CDR3. The order of the fields is clone size, J gene, CDR3 length, V gene, CDR3 protein. Clone size is stated in some rows and not others, as once, few, many or a class when expanded.

clone_size: many
j_call: TRBJ2-1
cdr3_length: 12
v_call: TRBV6-2/TRBV6-3
cdr3_aa: CASSYGLAWQFF

clone_size: many
j_call: TRBJ1-1
cdr3_length: 13
v_call: TRBV7-2
cdr3_aa: CASSPPVGTEAFF

clone_size: many
j_call: TRBJ2-2
cdr3_length: 17
v_call: TRBV3-1
cdr3_aa: CASSQDYRVTKTGELFF

clone_size: .
j_call: TRBJ2-1
cdr3_length: 14
v_call: TRBV20-1
cdr3_aa: CSMGGGPSYNEQFF

clone_size: .
j_call: TRBJ1-5
cdr3_length: 13
v_call: TRBV20-1
cdr3_aa: CSGSRELNQPQHF

clone_size: many
j_call: TRBJ2-5
cdr3_length: 14
v_call: TRBV20-1
cdr3_aa: CSASQSVVLETQYF

clone_size: many
j_call: TRBJ2-2
cdr3_length: 18
v_call: TRBV5-1
cdr3_aa: CASSRGIAGSLNTGELFF

clone_size: many
j_call: TRBJ1-5
cdr3_length: 16
v_call: TRBV19
cdr3_aa: CASSTTAGYGGQPQHF

clone_size: .
j_call: TRBJ1-4
cdr3_length: 15
v_call: TRBV7-9
cdr3_aa: CASSLQGRGNEKLFF

clone_size: few
j_call: TRBJ2-2
cdr3_length: 17
v_call: TRBV4-1
cdr3_aa: CASSQGEVAGSTGELFF

clone_size: many
j_call: TRBJ1-5
cdr3_length: 13
v_call: TRBV3-1
cdr3_aa: CASSGGGYQPQHF

clone_size: many
j_call: TRBJ2-7
cdr3_length: 16
v_call: TRBV4-3
cdr3_aa: CASSQDRASESGEQYF

clone_size: .
j_call: TRBJ2-5
cdr3_length: 10
v_call: TRBV6-1
cdr3_aa: CATRKETQYF

clone_size: many
j_call: TRBJ2-1
cdr3_length: 13
v_call: TRBV20-1
cdr3_aa: CSASRGARNEQFF

clone_size: many
j_call: TRBJ2-1
cdr3_length: 14
v_call: TRBV7-9
cdr3_aa: CASSRSGTYNEQFF

clone_size: .
j_call: TRBJ1-2
cdr3_length: 16
v_call: TRBV7-8
cdr3_aa: CASSRRDRGANYGYTF

clone_size: many
j_call: TRBJ2-7
cdr3_length: 15
v_call: TRBV6-1
cdr3_aa: CASSGPGQGSYEQYF

clone_size: many
j_call: TRBJ2-3
cdr3_length: 16
v_call: TRBV5-1
cdr3_aa: CASRLISGGAGDTQYF

clone_size: many
j_call: TRBJ2-3
cdr3_length: 15
v_call: TRBV6-2/TRBV6-3
cdr3_aa: CASSYTLGQGGMQYF

clone_size: .
j_call: TRBJ2-7
cdr3_length: 13
v_call: TRBV6-5
cdr3_aa: CASSYRGAYEQYF

clone_size: many
j_call: TRBJ2-3
cdr3_length: 13
v_call: TRBV2
cdr3_aa: CASIGQVADTQYF

clone_size: few
j_call: TRBJ2-7
cdr3_length: 14
v_call: TRBV12-1
cdr3_aa: CASSFSTPPYEQYF

clone_size: few
j_call: TRBJ2-1
cdr3_length: 14
v_call: TRBV9
cdr3_aa: CASSVGSAGNEQFF

clone_size: few
j_call: TRBJ2-1
cdr3_length: 15
v_call: TRBV9
cdr3_aa: CASSRGGPNYNEQFF

clone_size: many
j_call: TRBJ1-2
cdr3_length: 13
v_call: TRBV12-3/TRBV12-4
cdr3_aa: CASSLAAEYGYTF

clone_size: .
j_call: TRBJ1-2
cdr3_length: 14
v_call: TRBV6-1
cdr3_aa: CASRFDQGNYGYTF

clone_size: many
j_call: TRBJ1-4
cdr3_length: 16
v_call: TRBV4-3
cdr3_aa: CASSSGQGAFNEKLFF

clone_size: many
j_call: TRBJ1-1
cdr3_length: 13
v_call: TRBV11-2
cdr3_aa: CASSDTGYTEAFF

clone_size: many
j_call: TRBJ2-1
cdr3_length: 10
v_call: TRBV2
cdr3_aa: CASKMNEQFF

clone_size: .
j_call: TRBJ2-1
cdr3_length: 14
v_call: TRBV6-2/TRBV6-3
cdr3_aa: CASTLRLALNEQLF

clone_size: many
j_call: TRBJ2-5
cdr3_length: 11
v_call: TRBV18
cdr3_aa: CASSPRETQYF

clone_size: many
j_call: TRBJ1-2
cdr3_length: 15
v_call: TRBV4-3
cdr3_aa: CASSPSHRVNYGYTF

clone_size: many
j_call: TRBJ1-5
cdr3_length: 19
v_call: TRBV11-2
cdr3_aa: CASNGARDRGVLYYQPQHF

clone_size: few
j_call: TRBJ2-1
cdr3_length: 15
v_call: TRBV11-2
cdr3_aa: CASSSQQGAYNEQFF

clone_size: many
j_call: TRBJ1-2
cdr3_length: 14
v_call: TRBV5-1
cdr3_aa: CASSLRQGLSGYTF

clone_size: many
j_call: TRBJ1-4
cdr3_length: 16
v_call: TRBV27
cdr3_aa: CASRANRGTLDEKLFF

clone_size: many
j_call: TRBJ2-3
cdr3_length: 14
v_call: TRBV20-1
cdr3_aa: CSAVTSGGTDTQYF

clone_size: many
j_call: TRBJ1-1
cdr3_length: 13
v_call: TRBV12-3/TRBV12-4
cdr3_aa: CASSNQQGLEAFF

clone_size: many
j_call: TRBJ2-3
cdr3_length: 14
v_call: TRBV18
cdr3_aa: CATATARDSDTQYF

clone_size: many
j_call: TRBJ1-2
cdr3_length: 13
v_call: TRBV2
cdr3_aa: CASSSRGRGGYTF

clone_size: .
j_call: TRBJ2-5
cdr3_length: 14
v_call: TRBV7-2
cdr3_aa: CASSLYVGEETQYF

clone_size: many
j_call: TRBJ1-5
cdr3_length: 16
v_call: TRBV7-2
cdr3_aa: CASSLGVGGSNQPQHF

clone_size: many
j_call: TRBJ1-1
cdr3_length: 14
v_call: TRBV7-9
cdr3_aa: CASQRGGMNTEAFF

clone_size: many
j_call: TRBJ2-4
cdr3_length: 14
v_call: TRBV7-2
cdr3_aa: CASSQGTSLNIQYF

clone_size: many
j_call: TRBJ1-6
cdr3_length: 16
v_call: TRBV7-2
cdr3_aa: CASSLIHKGADSPLHF

clone_size: .
j_call: TRBJ1-3
cdr3_length: 16
v_call: TRBV11-2
cdr3_aa: CASSLRVRDSGNTIYF

clone_size: few
j_call: TRBJ1-5
cdr3_length: 16
v_call: TRBV30
cdr3_aa: CAWRPRDRGGNQPQHF

clone_size: many
j_call: TRBJ1-6
cdr3_length: 15
v_call: TRBV7-8
cdr3_aa: CASSTQGQGESPLHF

clone_size: .
j_call: TRBJ1-2
cdr3_length: 12
v_call: TRBV20-1
cdr3_aa: CSAGRGDYGYTF

clone_size: .
j_call: TRBJ2-5
cdr3_length: 14
v_call: TRBV20-1
cdr3_aa: CSARPGVELRTQYF